This T cell receptor (beta chain) was sequenced during a study of post-analysis software for immune sequencing data. This clonotype has just one count. Unique molecular identifiers were built into the TCR beta cDNA libraries. One entry per CDR3 protein, called by TCRdb with MiXCR from the PCR reads. The table records around 200,000 distinct CDR3 sequences, over 25% of them present only once. This clonotype originated in a girl aged 2-17 years with multiple sclerosis. The sample was blood.

CDR3 loop: CASSELVGVPQHF. The CDR3 coding sequence is TGTGCCAGCTCGGAATTGGTAGGGGTGCCCCAGCATTTT. V is TRBV18 and J is TRBJ1-5; weak D call: TRBD1 (5 bases). CDR3 length: 13 residues. Germline V CDR1 and CDR2: KGHSH, LQKENI. The V end lost 6 bases, the J end lost 9 bases, and 15 bases lay between the germline ends.